This is a list of T cell receptor beta chains from one sample in a study of cytomegalovirus exposure and HLA in healthy donors. The table came from immunoSEQ multiplex PCR; TCRdb's copy has only in-frame clones and leaves some out. The sample holds 45,000 to 65,000 clones, around 70% seen once. Sequencing was carried out using PBMCs. These receptors were taken from a man between 18 and 29 years old in good health and CMV-seronegative. CDR3s include the opening cysteine and the closing phenylalanine or tryptophan. D genes are given only for firm matches. Some rows have no size entry. The others give once, few or many, or a class for an expanded clone.

J: TRBJ1-6; V: TRBV5-6; D: -; size: -; DNA: TGTGCCAGCAGCCCCTTGCCAGATTCACCCCTCCACTTT; CDR3: CASSPLPDSPLHF
J: TRBJ2-7; V: TRBV29-1; D: -; size: -; DNA: TGCAGCGTTGGGGGGGACGAGCAGTACTTC; CDR3: CSVGGDEQYF
J: TRBJ2-7; V: TRBV7-9; D: TRBD2; size: -; DNA: TGTGCCAGCAGCTTAACTAGCGGGAGTCCTTTTACTAGCGAGCAGTACTTC; CDR3: CASSLTSGSPFTSEQYF
J: TRBJ1-1; V: TRBV4-1; D: TRBD1; size: -; DNA: TGCGCCAGCAGCCCGAACAGGGGCCCAATGACTGAAGCTTTCTTT; CDR3: CASSPNRGPMTEAFF
J: TRBJ2-1; V: TRBV7-2; D: TRBD2; size: -; DNA: TGTGCCAGCAGCTCCCGCATAGCGGGAGTAGTAAATGAGCAGTTCTTC; CDR3: CASSSRIAGVVNEQFF
J: TRBJ2-3; V: TRBV19; D: -; size: -; DNA: TGTGCCAGTAGACCTCCAGGCGATACGCAGTATTTT; CDR3: CASRPPGDTQYF
J: TRBJ2-1; V: TRBV29-1; D: TRBD2; size: -; DNA: TGCAGCCATACCGGGACTAGCGGGAGGGCCGATGAGCAGTTCTTC; CDR3: CSHTGTSGRADEQFF
J: TRBJ2-1; V: TRBV9; D: TRBD2; size: -; DNA: TGTGCCAGCAGCGTACGACTAGCTGGGGATAAGCAGTTCTTC; CDR3: CASSVRLAGDKQFF
J: TRBJ2-5; V: TRBV6-1; D: -; size: few; DNA: TGTGCCAGCATTCGACTAGACATAAAGACCCAGTACTTC; CDR3: CASIRLDIKTQYF
J: TRBJ2-5; V: TRBV2; D: -; size: -; DNA: TGTGCCAGCAGTTTGGGCATCTACCAAGAGACCCAGTACTTC; CDR3: CASSLGIYQETQYF
J: TRBJ2-2; V: TRBV30; D: TRBD1; size: -; DNA: TGTGCCTGGAGCGTGACCGGGACAGGGTGGGACACCGGGGAGCTGTTTTTT; CDR3: CAWSVTGTGWDTGELFF
J: TRBJ1-4; V: TRBV2; D: TRBD1; size: -; DNA: TGTGCCAGCAGCGCGAGGGGGCAGGCTAATGAAAAACTGTTTTTT; CDR3: CASSARGQANEKLFF
J: TRBJ1-1; V: TRBV6-1; D: -; size: -; DNA: TGTGCCAGCACCTTGGGGGGGGAAGCTTTCTTT; CDR3: CASTLGGEAFF
J: TRBJ1-1; V: TRBV2; D: -; size: -; DNA: TGTGCCAGCAGGAAGGACGCGGGGGGGGAAGCTTTCTTT; CDR3: CASRKDAGGEAFF
J: TRBJ1-2; V: TRBV7-2; D: -; size: -; DNA: TGTGCCAGCAGCACCCGGCAGGAATTCTACGGCTACACCTTC; CDR3: CASSTRQEFYGYTF
J: TRBJ2-5; V: TRBV10-2; D: -; size: -; DNA: TGCGCCAGTTGTCTTCGGGTCCAAGAGACCCAGTACTTC; CDR3: CASCLRVQETQYF
J: TRBJ2-7; V: TRBV6-5; D: -; size: -; DNA: TGTGCCAGCAGTTACGGGCGGGACGCCTACGAGCAGTACTTC; CDR3: CASSYGRDAYEQYF
J: TRBJ2-7; V: TRBV13; D: -; size: -; DNA: TGTGCCAGCAGCCCGCTTTTCCAAATCGGCGAGCAGTACTTC; CDR3: CASSPLFQIGEQYF
J: TRBJ2-6; V: TRBV28; D: TRBD2; size: few; DNA: TGTGCCAGCAGACTAGCGGGAGGGTGGGTCTCTGGGGCCAACGTCCTGACTTTC; CDR3: CASRLAGGWVSGANVLTF
J: TRBJ1-5; V: TRBV6-5; D: TRBD1; size: -; DNA: TGTGCCAGCAGTTACGGACAGGGCCAGCCCCAGCATTTT; CDR3: CASSYGQGQPQHF
J: TRBJ2-2; V: TRBV27; D: -; size: once; DNA: TGTGCCAGCAGTGCTTGGGCGGGTGGTGAGCTGTTTTTT; CDR3: CASSAWAGGELFF
J: TRBJ1-1; V: TRBV5-1; D: TRBD1; size: once; DNA: TGCGCCAGCAGCTTGGCCGGGACAGGGGGTGAAGCTTTCTTT; CDR3: CASSLAGTGGEAFF
J: TRBJ1-5; V: TRBV4-2; D: -; size: -; DNA: TGTGCCAGCAGCCAAGAGGCAGAGGGCAATCAGCCCCAGCATTTT; CDR3: CASSQEAEGNQPQHF
J: TRBJ2-5; V: TRBV5-1; D: TRBD1; size: -; DNA: TGCGCCAGCAGCGTAGACAGGGGGCCAGAGACCCAGTACTTC; CDR3: CASSVDRGPETQYF
J: TRBJ2-7; V: TRBV6-5; D: -; size: few; DNA: TGTGCCAGCAGCTTCGAGACAGGAATCTCCTACGAGCAGTACTTC; CDR3: CASSFETGISYEQYF
J: TRBJ2-7; V: TRBV4-1; D: -; size: -; DNA: TGCGCCAGCAGCCAAGATTCCGCGACGGAGGACTTACGAGGGCAGTACTTC; CDR3: CASSQDSATEDLRGQYF
J: TRBJ1-2; V: TRBV28; D: -; size: -; DNA: TGTGCCAGCAGTCGAGGGCTCGGCTACACCTTC; CDR3: CASSRGLGYTF
J: TRBJ2-7; V: TRBV6-5; D: TRBD1; size: few; DNA: TGTGCCAGCAAGGGGGACAGGTCTACCTACGAGCAGTACTTC; CDR3: CASKGDRSTYEQYF
J: TRBJ2-7; V: TRBV6-5; D: TRBD2; size: -; DNA: TGTGCCAGCAGACTAGCGGGTACTTTCTACGAGCAGTACTTC; CDR3: CASRLAGTFYEQYF
J: TRBJ2-7; V: TRBV7-9; D: -; size: few; DNA: TGTGCCAGCAGCTTTGAGGGGGGGCAGTACGAGCAGTACTTC; CDR3: CASSFEGGQYEQYF
J: TRBJ2-7; V: TRBV7-9; D: TRBD2; size: once; DNA: TGTGCCAGCAGCTCCGAGACTAGCGTTAGCTCCTACGAGCAGTACTTC; CDR3: CASSSETSVSSYEQYF
J: TRBJ2-7; V: TRBV6-6; D: TRBD2; size: -; DNA: TGTGCCAGCAGTTACGGGCTAGCGGACTACGAGCAGTACTTC; CDR3: CASSYGLADYEQYF
J: TRBJ2-1; V: TRBV7-2; D: TRBD2; size: -; DNA: TGTGCCAGCAGCACTAGCGGTGAGCAGTTCTTC; CDR3: CASSTSGEQFF
J: TRBJ2-7; V: TRBV4-3; D: TRBD2; size: -; DNA: TGCGCCAGCAGCCAAGAAAGTAGCGGGCCCGGGGCCTACGAGCAGTACTTC; CDR3: CASSQESSGPGAYEQYF
J: TRBJ2-2; V: TRBV7-2; D: TRBD1; size: -; DNA: TGTGCCAGCAGCCAACAGGGGACCGGGGAGCTGTTTTTT; CDR3: CASSQQGTGELFF
J: TRBJ1-3; V: TRBV7-2; D: TRBD1; size: -; DNA: TGTGCCAGCAGTCAGGGGGAGACTGGAAACACCATATATTTT; CDR3: CASSQGETGNTIYF
J: TRBJ1-2; V: TRBV6-5; D: -; size: -; DNA: TGTGCCAGCAGTTACCCTACGGTTACAGGAGAAGATGGCTACACCTTC; CDR3: CASSYPTVTGEDGYTF
J: TRBJ1-2; V: TRBV6-5; D: -; size: -; DNA: TGTGCCAGCAGTTTCCGGGGGTATGGCTACACCTTC; CDR3: CASSFRGYGYTF
J: TRBJ1-4; V: TRBV28; D: TRBD1; size: -; DNA: TGTGCCAGCAGTTCCGGACAGGGGGCTAATGAAAAACTGTTTTTT; CDR3: CASSSGQGANEKLFF
J: TRBJ2-1; V: TRBV2; D: TRBD1; size: -; DNA: TGTGCCAGCAGGACAGGGGCAACCTACAATGAGCAGTTCTTC; CDR3: CASRTGATYNEQFF
J: TRBJ2-5; V: TRBV6-1; D: TRBD2; size: -; DNA: TGTGCCAGCAGTGAACTGGCGGGAGGGAAGGTGACCCAGTACTTC; CDR3: CASSELAGGKVTQYF
J: TRBJ1-6; V: TRBV10-1; D: -; size: once; DNA: TGCGCCAGCACAAACACGGACATTTGGGGACATACGCGAGACTCACCCCTCCACTTT; CDR3: CASTNTDIWGHTRDSPLHF
J: TRBJ2-7; V: TRBV28; D: -; size: -; DNA: TGTGCCAGCACCCGGGGAGCGGAGCAGTACTTC; CDR3: CASTRGAEQYF
J: TRBJ1-2; V: TRBV27; D: TRBD1; size: -; DNA: TGTGCCAGCAGTTTTCTTGGACAGGGGTTAGGCTACACCTTC; CDR3: CASSFLGQGLGYTF
J: TRBJ1-2; V: TRBV28; D: -; size: few; DNA: TGTGCCAGCAGTTTTCCTAGAAACTATGGCTACACCTTC; CDR3: CASSFPRNYGYTF
J: TRBJ2-7; V: TRBV5-1; D: -; size: -; DNA: TGCGCCAGCAGCCGGGACGGAGGGGCGCGCGAGCAGTACTTC; CDR3: CASSRDGGAREQYF
J: TRBJ2-3; V: TRBV28; D: -; size: -; DNA: TGTGCCAGCAGTCCCAGGGCGGGCACAGATACGCAGTATTTT; CDR3: CASSPRAGTDTQYF
J: TRBJ1-1; V: TRBV2; D: TRBD1; size: -; DNA: TGTGCCAGCAGGGGACAGGCCGCGAAGGCGACTGAAGCTTTCTTT; CDR3: CASRGQAAKATEAFF
J: TRBJ1-6; V: TRBV5-3; D: -; size: -; DNA: TGTGCCAGAAGCTCGACTCACGATAGCTCCTATAATTCACCCCTCCACTTT; CDR3: CARSSTHDSSYNSPLHF
J: TRBJ1-2; V: TRBV5-1; D: TRBD1; size: -; DNA: TGCGCCAGCAGCGCGGGACAGGGGGCCCATGGCTACACCTTC; CDR3: CASSAGQGAHGYTF
J: TRBJ2-5; V: TRBV10-3; D: TRBD2; size: -; DNA: TGTGCCATCAACCAAAAGCCGGGACTAACCCAAGAGACCCAGTACTTC; CDR3: CAINQKPGLTQETQYF
J: TRBJ1-6; V: TRBV18; D: -; size: -; DNA: TGTGCCAGCTCACGGCAAGGGGGAAATTCACCCCTCCACTTT; CDR3: CASSRQGGNSPLHF
J: TRBJ2-5; V: TRBV5-1; D: TRBD2; size: -; DNA: TGCGCCAGCAGCGTGCCGGGACTAGCGGGACGAGAGACCCAGTACTTC; CDR3: CASSVPGLAGRETQYF